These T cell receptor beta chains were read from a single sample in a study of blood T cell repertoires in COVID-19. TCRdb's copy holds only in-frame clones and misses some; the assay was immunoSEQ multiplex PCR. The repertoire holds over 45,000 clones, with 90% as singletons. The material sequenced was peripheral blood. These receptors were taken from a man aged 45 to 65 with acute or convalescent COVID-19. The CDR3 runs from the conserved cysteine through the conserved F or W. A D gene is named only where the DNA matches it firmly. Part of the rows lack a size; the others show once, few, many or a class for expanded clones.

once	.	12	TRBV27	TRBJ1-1	TGTGCCAGCAGCCACGGGGTGGGTCTTGCTTTCTTT	CASSHGVGLAFF
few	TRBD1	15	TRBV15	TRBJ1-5	TGTGCCACCAGCAGAGATGACAGGGGCAATCAGCCCCAGCATTTT	CATSRDDRGNQPQHF
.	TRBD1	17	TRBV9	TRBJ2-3	TGTGCCAGCAGCCCGCGACCCCCGGGACAGGGCACAGATACGCAGTATTTT	CASSPRPPGQGTDTQYF
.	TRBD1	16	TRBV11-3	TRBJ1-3	TGTGCCAGCAGCGTTCTACAGGGGAGCTCTGGAAACACCATATATTTT	CASSVLQGSSGNTIYF
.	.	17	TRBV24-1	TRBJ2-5	TGTGCCACCAGTGATTGGAAACAGGGTTTGGGGCAAGAGACCCAGTACTTC	CATSDWKQGLGQETQYF
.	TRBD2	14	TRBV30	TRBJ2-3	TGTGCCTGGAGTGCCGGGAGGTATGCAGATACGCAGTATTTT	CAWSAGRYADTQYF
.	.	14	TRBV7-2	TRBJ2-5	TGTGCCAGCAGCCCCCGCAGGGGCCGAGAGACCCAGTACTTC	CASSPRRGRETQYF
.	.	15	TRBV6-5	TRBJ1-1	TGTGCCAGCAGTTACTCGAATTCGGGGGGAGTCGAAGCTTTCTTT	CASSYSNSGGVEAFF
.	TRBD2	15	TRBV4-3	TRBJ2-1	TGCGCCAGCAGCCAAGTGCGACTAGCGGGAGGAGAGCAGTTCTTC	CASSQVRLAGGEQFF
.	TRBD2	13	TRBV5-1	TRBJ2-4	TGCGCCAGCAGCCTAGCGGGAGAAGACATTCAGTACTTC	CASSLAGEDIQYF
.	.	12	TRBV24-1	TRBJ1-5	TGTGCCACCGGGCAGATGGGTCAGCCCCAGCATTTT	CATGQMGQPQHF
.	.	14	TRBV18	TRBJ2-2	TGTGCCAGCTCACCGGCGGTCCAAGGCGGGGAGCTGTTTTTT	CASSPAVQGGELFF
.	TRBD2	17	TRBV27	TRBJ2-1	TGTGCCAGCAGTACCAGACTAGCGGGAGGGGGACTGCCTGAGCAGTTCTTC	CASSTRLAGGGLPEQFF
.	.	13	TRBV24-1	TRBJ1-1	TGTGCCACACAACAGGGAACGAACACTGAAGCTTTCTTT	CATQQGTNTEAFF
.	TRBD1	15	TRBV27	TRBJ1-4	TGTGCCAGCAGTTCTATAGGACAGGGGTATGAAAAACTGTTTTTT	CASSSIGQGYEKLFF
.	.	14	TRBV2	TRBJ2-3	TGTGCCAGCAGTGATCACATTAGCACAGATACGCAGTATTTT	CASSDHISTDTQYF
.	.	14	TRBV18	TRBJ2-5	TGTGCCAGCTCACCCCAGGGGCCCAGGCAGACCCAGTACTTC	CASSPQGPRQTQYF
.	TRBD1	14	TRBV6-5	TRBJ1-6	TGTGCCAGCGCCGGGACAGGGGGCGGTTCACCCCTCCACTTT	CASAGTGGGSPLHF
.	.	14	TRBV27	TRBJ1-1	.	CASSSSTGYTEAFF
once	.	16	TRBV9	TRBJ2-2	TGTGCCAGCAGCGTAGGGCCGTCCCCAAACACCGGGGAGCTGTTTTTT	CASSVGPSPNTGELFF
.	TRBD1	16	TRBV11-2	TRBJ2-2	TGTGCCAGCAGGGAACCGGGACAGGGTGGTTCCGGGGAGCTGTTTTTT	CASREPGQGGSGELFF
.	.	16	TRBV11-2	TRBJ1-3	TGTGCCAGCAGCCTACGACCGGGGATGACTGGAAACACCATATATTTT	CASSLRPGMTGNTIYF
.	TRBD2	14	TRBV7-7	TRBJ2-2	TGTGCCAGCAGTCCTAGCGGGAGCACCGGGGAGCTGTTTTTT	CASSPSGSTGELFF
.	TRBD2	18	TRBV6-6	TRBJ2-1	TGTGCCAGCAGTCACGCATGGGGGACTAGCGGGAGGAGTCATGAGCAGTTCTTC	CASSHAWGTSGRSHEQFF
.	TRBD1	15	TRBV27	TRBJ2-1	TGTGCCAGCAGTTTTGGGACAGGTCCGCCGCATGAGCAGTTCTTC	CASSFGTGPPHEQFF
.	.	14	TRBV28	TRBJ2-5	TGTGCCAGCAGTTCCCCCATGGGCAAAGAGACCCAGTACTTC	CASSSPMGKETQYF
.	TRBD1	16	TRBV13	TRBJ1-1	TGTGCCAGCAGCTTTGAAAGAGGACAGGGGGCCACTGAAGCTTTCTTT	CASSFERGQGATEAFF
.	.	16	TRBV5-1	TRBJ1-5	TGCGCCAGCAGCTTGGTTTCGGGGGACAGCAATCAGCCCCAGCATTTT	CASSLVSGDSNQPQHF
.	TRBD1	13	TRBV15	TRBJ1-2	TGTGCCACCAGCAGAGGGACAGGGTGGGGCTACACCTTC	CATSRGTGWGYTF
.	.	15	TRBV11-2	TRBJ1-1	TGTGCCAGCAGCTTAGAATGGGGACAGAACACTGAAGCTTTCTTT	CASSLEWGQNTEAFF
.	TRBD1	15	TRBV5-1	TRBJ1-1	TGCGCCAGCAGCTTTTCACAGGGGGGGAACACTGAAGCTTTCTTT	CASSFSQGGNTEAFF
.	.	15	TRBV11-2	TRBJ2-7	TGTGCCAGCAGCTTAGATTCACTAGGATCCTACGAGCAGTACTTC	CASSLDSLGSYEQYF
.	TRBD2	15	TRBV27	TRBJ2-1	TGTGCCAGCAGCAGCGGGATCAGCTCCTACAATGAGCAGTTCTTC	CASSSGISSYNEQFF
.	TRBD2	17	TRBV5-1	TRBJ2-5	TGCGCCAGCAGCCGCTTAAGACTAGCGGGAGGATCAGAGACCCAGTACTTC	CASSRLRLAGGSETQYF
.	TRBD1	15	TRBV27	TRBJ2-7	TGTGCCAGCAGTCCCCGGACAGGGCGTCCCCACGAGCAGTACTTC	CASSPRTGRPHEQYF
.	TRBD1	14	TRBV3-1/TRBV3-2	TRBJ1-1	TGTGCCAGCAGCCAAACCCCACAGGGGCGGGCAGCTTTCTTT	CASSQTPQGRAAFF
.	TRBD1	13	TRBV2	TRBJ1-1	TGTGCCAGCAGGACGGACAGGGGCACTGAAGCTTTCTTT	CASRTDRGTEAFF
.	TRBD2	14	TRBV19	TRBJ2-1	TGTGCCAGTAGTCTTAGCGGGACCTACAATGAGCAGTTCTTC	CASSLSGTYNEQFF
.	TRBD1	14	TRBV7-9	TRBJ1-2	TGTGCCAGCAGCTGGGGACAGGTCCTTGATGGCTACACCTTC	CASSWGQVLDGYTF
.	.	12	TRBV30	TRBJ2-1	TGTGCCTGGAGTCCCCTCTACAATGAGCAGTTCTTC	CAWSPLYNEQFF
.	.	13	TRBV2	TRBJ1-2	TGTGCCAGCAACTTGGACAGTAACTATGGCTACACCTTC	CASNLDSNYGYTF
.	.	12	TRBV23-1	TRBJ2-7	TGCGCCAGCAGTCCTCACAACTACGAGCAGTACTTC	CASSPHNYEQYF
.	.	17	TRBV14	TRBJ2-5	TGTGCCAGCAGCCATTCCTCCTCTGCAGGGAATAGGGAGACCCAGTACTTC	CASSHSSSAGNRETQYF
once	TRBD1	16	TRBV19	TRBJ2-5	TGTGCCAGTAGTTGGAAACAGGGGGCGTTAGGGGAGACCCAGTACTTC	CASSWKQGALGETQYF
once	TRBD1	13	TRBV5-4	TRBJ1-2	TGTGCCAGCAGGACAGGGGGGTACTATGGCTACACCTTC	CASRTGGYYGYTF
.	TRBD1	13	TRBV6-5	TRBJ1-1	TGTGCCAGCAGTAACAGGGGTAACACTGAAGCTTTCTTT	CASSNRGNTEAFF
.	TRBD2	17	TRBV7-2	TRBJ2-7	TGTGCCAGCAGCTTAGAACTAGCGGGAGGGGGCCCTTACGAGCAGTACTTC	CASSLELAGGGPYEQYF
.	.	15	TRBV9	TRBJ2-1	TGTGCCAGCAGCGTCTCGCTAGCGCTACAAAATGAGCAGTTCTTC	CASSVSLALQNEQFF
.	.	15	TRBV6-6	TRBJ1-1	TGTGCCAGCAGTTCCACCACAGGGAAGAACACTGAAGCTTTCTTT	CASSSTTGKNTEAFF
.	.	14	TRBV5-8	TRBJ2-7	TGTGCCAGCAGCCCGAGCCGTTCCGCCTACGAGCAGTACTTC	CASSPSRSAYEQYF
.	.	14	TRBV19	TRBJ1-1	TGTGCCAGTAGTGACGCGGGCCTCAACACTGAAGCTTTCTTT	CASSDAGLNTEAFF
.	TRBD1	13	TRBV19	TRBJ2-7	TGTGCCAGTAGTTCGAACCAGGGGGCCGGGCAGTACTTC	CASSSNQGAGQYF
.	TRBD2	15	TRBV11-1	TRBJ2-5	TGTGCCAGCAGCTTACCCCAGACTAGCTCAGAGACCCAGTACTTC	CASSLPQTSSETQYF